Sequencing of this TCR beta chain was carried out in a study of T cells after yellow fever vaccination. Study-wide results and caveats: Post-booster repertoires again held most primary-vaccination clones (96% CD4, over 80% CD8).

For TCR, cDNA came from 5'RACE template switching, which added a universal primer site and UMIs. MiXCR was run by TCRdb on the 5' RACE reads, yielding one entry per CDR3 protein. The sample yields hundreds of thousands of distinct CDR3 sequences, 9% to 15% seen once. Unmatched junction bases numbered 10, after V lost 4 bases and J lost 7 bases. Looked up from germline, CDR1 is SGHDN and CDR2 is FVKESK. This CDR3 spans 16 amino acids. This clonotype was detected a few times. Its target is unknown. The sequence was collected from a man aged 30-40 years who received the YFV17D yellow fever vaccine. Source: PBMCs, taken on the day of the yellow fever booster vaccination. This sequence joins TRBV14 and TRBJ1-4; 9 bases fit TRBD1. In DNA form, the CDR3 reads TGTGCCAGCAGCCTACGACCCGGGACAGGGACTGAAAAACTGTTTTTT. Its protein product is CASSLRPGTGTEKLFF. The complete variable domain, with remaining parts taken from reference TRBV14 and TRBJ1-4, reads EAGVTQFPSHSVIEKGQTVTLRCDPISGHDNLYWYRRVMGKEIKFLLHFVKESKQDESGMPNNRFLAERTGGTYSTLKVQPAELEDSGVYFCASSLRPGTGTEKLFFGSGTQLSVL.